The following is a T cell receptor beta chain sequence with its context. This sample is part of a study of blood T cell repertoires in COVID-19. Overall study context: The study drew acute and convalescent COVID-19 samples from the United States, Italy and Spain. Nucleic acid was either cDNA or gDNA, and it came from T cells, B-cell-depleted T cells, or PBMCs.

Source study methods: Reference gene primers were amplified, and this amplification served to estimate nucleated cell counts. Using immunoSEQ multiplex PCR, the repertoire was profiled, and TCRdb retains in-frame clones only, with some absent. D and trimming come from the DNA, and the V and J calls and clone size come from that table. The sample yields nearly 90,000 clones, about 91% seen once. V gave up 1 base and J gave up 0 bases, with 6 bases separating them. In germline, CDR1 is SGHRS, CDR2 YFSETQ. The CDR3 runs 14 residues. The clonotype comes from a man aged 55 to 70 with acute or convalescent COVID-19. The chain employs TRBV5-1 and TRBJ2-3; D is unclear. The sequencing sample was made of peripheral blood. CDR3 nucleotides: TGCGCCAGCAGCTTGCAGACTAGCACAGATACGCAGTATTTT. This sequence encodes CASSLQTSTDTQYF.